This T cell receptor (beta chain) originates from a study of cytomegalovirus exposure and HLA in healthy donors. General study points: Cytomegalovirus status was reportedly diagnosed by the classifier with high sensitivity and specificity. In a later analysis, TCR beta V- and J-gene trimming was associated with a missense DCLRE1C variant. When the data were analyzed later, several of the most significant clusters appeared to be linked to common viral pathogens.

Losses at the gene ends were 4 bases for V and 3 bases for J; bases not matched to a gene: 19. This CDR3 region has 19 residues. Germline V lookup: CDR1 SNHLY, CDR2 FYNNEI. Comments on this clone: Its antigen is still unknown.

With 60 Vbeta and 13 Jbeta primers, the PCR was carried out. The repertoire was sequenced with immunoSEQ multiplex PCR; TCRdb's copy has only in-frame clones and lacks some. The table includes 150,000 or so clones, approximately 82% detected once. The TCR sequence derives from a woman aged 40 to 50 in good health and CMV-seropositive. The V gene is TRBV2, the J gene TRBJ2-5; TRBD2 matches 8 bases. Source material: PBMCs. As DNA, the CDR3 is TGTGCCAGCAGTGCCGGGACTGTCGGGAGGGTGGGAGGAAAAGAGACCCAGTACTTC. Translation: CASSAGTVGRVGGKETQYF.